These 26 T cell receptor beta chains were all obtained from the same sample, sequenced in a study of shared clonotypes between healthy human individuals. Using immunoSEQ multiplex PCR, the repertoire was profiled, and TCRdb retains in-frame clones only, with some absent. The data contain some 650,000 clones, 95% to 98% of them singletons. The sequencing input was naive CD4+ T cells sorted from blood. Subset in this sample: CD45RA+ positively selected. All receptors derive from a woman aged 30 to 39 in good health.

The V gene is TRBV19, the J gene TRBJ1-2, with unresolved D. V was shortened by 6 bases and J by 8 bases, with 19 bases between the two germline ends. The germline V gene has CDR1 LNHDA and CDR2 SQIVND (reference sequence). There are 14 residues in the CDR3. DNA for the CDR3: TGTGCCAGTAGCGAACGGACGTCCTATGAAGGCTACACCTTC. It translates to CASSERTSYEGYTF.

This chain links TRBV15 with TRBJ2-7; 11 bases agree with TRBD1. Germline V gene lookup returns CDR1 LNHNV and CDR2 YYDKDF (reference sequence). This CDR3 has 15 amino acids. The junction had 5 bases not matched to a gene; V was cut back by 3 bases and J by 4 bases. Here the CDR3 DNA reads TGTGCCACCAGCAGCTGGGACAGGGGGAGGTACGAGCAGTACTTC. This sequence encodes CATSSWDRGRYEQYF.

This sequence joins TRBV18 and TRBJ2-1, with TRBD2 as a possible D gene (6 bases). CDR1 KGHSH and CDR2 LQKENI come from the germline V gene. Trimming pared 4 bases from V and 0 bases from J, leaving 19 bases between. The CDR3 extends over 18 amino acids. Written as DNA, the CDR3 is TGTGCCAGCTCACGACTAGGGAGTAGCGCTGACTCCTACAATGAGCAGTTCTTC. Translation: CASSRLGSSADSYNEQFF.

This rearrangement joins TRBV28 to TRBJ1-1, with D possibly matching TRBD1 (6 bases). Germline values: CDR1 MDHEN, CDR2 SYDVKM. The CDR3 sequence is 16 residues long. The V gene lost 4 bases and the J gene lost 5 bases, with 20 bases spanning the gap. CDR3 loop: CASSSGGAGERTEAFF. Here the CDR3 DNA reads TGTGCCAGCAGTTCGGGGGGGGCAGGGGAACGGACTGAAGCTTTCTTT.

CDR3 in amino acids: CASSLRREQFF. The CDR3 DNA follows: TGTGCCAGCAGTTTAAGAAGGGAGCAGTTCTTC. This sequence joins TRBV28 and TRBJ2-1; D call uncertain. The CDR3 extends over 11 amino acids. CDR1 is MDHEN and CDR2 is SYDVKM in the germline V gene. V dropped 2 bases and J dropped 10 bases, with 6 bases sitting between them.

The chain employs TRBV5-1 and TRBJ2-1; no definite D call. V was clipped by 0 bases and J by 0 bases, with 4 bases between them. Germline assignment: CDR1 SGHRS and CDR2 YFSETQ. The CDR3 contains 14 residues. CDR3 region: CASSLEDSYNEQFF. In DNA form, the CDR3 reads TGCGCCAGCAGCTTGGAGGACTCCTACAATGAGCAGTTCTTC.

The rearrangement links TRBV12-5 to TRBJ2-1; tentatively, D is TRBD1 (6 bases). The CDR3 runs 16 residues. The germline V gene encodes CDR1 LGHNT and CDR2 FRNRAP. Trimming cost V 5 bases and J 5 bases, with 19 bases left between them. The CDR3 sequence: CASGQGPALRNNEQFF. As DNA, the CDR3 is TGTGCTAGTGGTCAGGGGCCAGCACTCAGGAACAATGAGCAGTTCTTC.

The gene calls are TRBV19 and TRBJ2-5, with 7 nucleotides matching TRBD2. Looked up from germline, CDR1 is LNHDA and CDR2 is SQIVND (reference sequence). The CDR3 length is 13 residues. The V segment lost 3 bases and the J segment 6 bases; nucleotides outside the gene matches: 4. CDR3 coding DNA: TGTGCCAGTAGTATTGGACTAGTTAAGACCCAGTACTTC. It codes for CASSIGLVKTQYF.

The chain has TRBV7-9 and TRBJ1-2; 7 bases fit TRBD1. V dropped 5 bases and J dropped 4; count of bases not matched to a gene: 22. The CDR3 is 19 amino acids. Germline V CDR1 and CDR2: SEHNR, FQNEAQ (reference sequence). The CDR3 DNA is TGTGCCAGCAGCCCCCGTCCCCGGGGCCTCAACCGGGACAGCTATGGCTACACCTTC. The encoded protein is CASSPRPRGLNRDSYGYTF.

The chain has TRBV21-1 and TRBJ2-1. TRBV21-1 is an annotated pseudogene. The CDR3 loop spans 14 amino acids. The CDR3 reads CAGNSGYSYNEQFF. The CDR3 DNA is TGTGCCGGGAATAGTGGTTACTCCTACAATGAGCAGTTCTTC.

This rearrangement joins TRBV11-2 to TRBJ2-2; TRBD1 agrees at 8 bases. The CDR3 length is 17 residues. Germline V gene sequence: CDR1 SGHAT, CDR2 FQNNGV. V lost 1 base to trimming and J lost 0 bases; unmatched junction nucleotides: 4. In DNA form, the CDR3 reads TGTGCCAGCAGCTTAGGTTCAGGGGGCCCGAACACCGGGGAGCTGTTTTTT. Translating gives CASSLGSGGPNTGELFF.

The genes are TRBV5-6 and TRBJ2-5; D remains ambiguous. The CDR3 has 12 amino acids. The V end lost 1 base, the J end lost 4 bases, and 5 bases lay between the germline ends. Germline V gives CDR1 SGHDT, CDR2 YYEEEE. In DNA form, the CDR3 reads TGTGCCAGCAGCTTGAAAGGAGAGACCCAGTACTTC. Translated: CASSLKGETQYF.

The V and J genes are TRBV2 and TRBJ2-1, with D possibly matching TRBD2 (6 bases). The CDR3 is made up of 15 amino acids. V dropped 10 bases and J dropped 1 base, with 17 bases sitting between them. Germline lookup yields CDR1 SNHLY and CDR2 FYNNEI. CDR3 amino acids: CANREVEGSYNEQFF. CDR3 in DNA: TGTGCCAACCGTGAGGTGGAGGGGTCCTACAATGAGCAGTTCTTC.

The rearrangement links TRBV5-1 to TRBJ2-2; 10 bases align to TRBD2. There are 17 residues in the CDR3. After removal of 4 bases from V and 1 base from J, the junction contained 7 bases not matched to a gene. Germline lookup yields CDR1 SGHRS and CDR2 YFSETQ. The CDR3 DNA follows: TGCGCCAGCAGCCCTGTGGCTAGCGGGAGGAACACCGGGGAGCTGTTTTTT. Translating it yields CASSPVASGRNTGELFF. The full variable domain, completed using reference TRBV5-1 and TRBJ2-2, is KAGVTQTPRYLIKTRGQQVTLSCSPISGHRSVSWYQQTPGQGLQFLFEYFSETQRNKGNFPGRFSGRQFSNSRSEMNVSTLELGDSALYLCASSPVASGRNTGELFFGEGSRLTVL.

This chain connects TRBV5-1 to TRBJ1-1, with 9 bases lining up with TRBD1. CDR3 length: 15 amino acids. The trim removed 4 bases at V and 0 bases at J, leaving 4 bases unmatched. CDR1 is SGHRS and CDR2 is YFSETQ in the germline V gene. The CDR3 here is CASSGWDRVNTEAFF. The DNA of the CDR3 is TGCGCCAGCAGCGGGTGGGACAGGGTGAACACTGAAGCTTTCTTT.

This chain joins TRBV10-3 and TRBJ2-5, with 10 bases matching TRBD2. This CDR3 has 19 amino acids. V shed 6 bases and J 1 base; nucleotides not matched to a gene: 17. Germline lookup yields CDR1 ENHRY and CDR2 SYGVKD. The CDR3 here is CAISPRGGTSERGQETQYF. CDR3 in DNA: TGTGCCATCAGCCCCAGAGGGGGGACTAGCGAGAGAGGCCAAGAGACCCAGTACTTC.

The chain employs TRBV10-3 and TRBJ2-1; TRBD2 matches 10 bases. Trimming took 0 bases from V and 5 from J; bases not matched to a gene: 4. Germline CDR1 is ENHRY and CDR2 is SYGVKD. The CDR3 is made up of 16 amino acids. The CDR3 DNA is TGTGCCATCAGTGAGTCACCCGGGACTAGCGACAATGAGCAGTTCTTC. It specifies CAISESPGTSDNEQFF.

V and J are TRBV5-1 and TRBJ1-4, with D possibly being TRBD1 (5 bases). The germline CDR1 and CDR2 sequences are SGHRS and YFSETQ. There are 14 residues in the CDR3. V gave up 5 bases and J gave up 2 bases, with 10 bases separating them. The CDR3 DNA follows: TGCGCCAGCAGGGAGGGGTTGACTAATGAAAAACTGTTTTTT. Translated, it gives CASREGLTNEKLFF.

This clone was observed a single time. The sample carries other DNA sequences with the same CDR3. CDR3 sequence reads: CASSPSGTSTDTQYF. DNA for the CDR3: TGTGCCAGCAGTCCCAGCGGAACTAGCACAGATACGCAGTATTTT. This chain links TRBV28 with TRBJ2-3; possibly TRBD2 for D (5 bases). This CDR3 comprises 15 residues. V lost 5 bases and J 0 bases, leaving 12 bases between the germline ends. Germline CDR1 is MDHEN and CDR2 is SYDVKM.

The V call is TRBV10-3, the J call TRBJ2-5; perhaps TRBD1 as D (6 bases). The J call may be mistaken, given a closer DNA end match to TRBJ2-7. Germline V lookup: CDR1 ENHRY, CDR2 SYGVKD. The CDR3 is 15 residues long. This CDR3 is CAISFTGLSVYEQYF. Here the CDR3 DNA reads TGTGCCATTTCATTTACAGGGCTCTCGGTCTACGAGCAGTACTTC.

This clone was seen only once. The chain joins TRBV28 to TRBJ1-6; D unclear. The germline CDR1 and CDR2 sequences are MDHEN and SYDVKM. Deletions cut 7 bases from V and 12 bases from J, with 10 bases between. The CDR3 totals 11 residues. CDR3 coding DNA: TGTGCCAGCACCGCGATTGGACCCCTCCACTTT. As protein: CASTAIGPLHF.

Worth noting for this clone: At one end the junction does not follow the germline gene, possibly because of a read error. The chain combines TRBV28 with TRBJ1-2, with D possibly TRBD1 on 6 matching bases. Looked up from germline, CDR1 is MDHEN and CDR2 is SYDVKM. This CDR3 is built from 15 residues. The CDR3 DNA is TGTGCCAGCAGTGAACCGGGACACCGAAACTTTGGCTACACCTTC. Translating gives CASSEPGHRNFGYTF.

This clone showed up just once. The same CDR3 arises from other DNA sequences in this sample as well. The J gene is TRBJ1-4, the V gene TRBV18; no firm D call. Germline V gene lookup returns CDR1 KGHSH and CDR2 LQKENI. The ends were cut back, 2 bases at V and 3 bases at J, with 4 bases in the middle. The CDR3 has 13 residues. CDR3 sequence (DNA): TGTGCCAGCTCACCAGGGTCTAATGAAAAACTGTTTTTT. This encodes CASSPGSNEKLFF.

The chain has TRBV28 and TRBJ2-7, with 14 bases identical to TRBD2. The length of the CDR3 is 15 residues. Germline-derived CDR1 and CDR2 are MDHEN and SYDVKM. V lost 6 bases, J lost 6 bases, and 7 bases stayed unmatched. The CDR3 loop reads CASRSGLAGVGEQYF. The CDR3 region has the DNA TGTGCCAGCAGATCGGGACTAGCGGGAGTGGGCGAGCAGTACTTC. Filled out from reference TRBV28 and TRBJ2-7, the complete variable domain reads DVKVTQSSRYLVKRTGEKVFLECVQDMDHENMFWYRQDPGLGLRLIYFSYDVKMKEKGDIPEGYSVSREKKERFSLILESASTNQTSMYLCASRSGLAGVGEQYFGPGTRLTVT.

V and J are TRBV18 and TRBJ2-5, with 12 nucleotides matching TRBD2. The CDR3 consists of 15 residues. Germline-derived CDR1 and CDR2 are KGHSH and LQKENI. Losses at the gene ends were 6 bases for V and 4 bases for J; bases not matched to a gene: 6. The CDR3 is CASSLGLAGSETQYF. The CDR3 DNA reads TGTGCCAGCTCCCTGGGACTAGCGGGTTCAGAGACCCAGTACTTC.

The chain uses TRBV5-1 and TRBJ2-7; no reliable D call. V was shortened by 1 base and J by 2 bases, with 10 bases between the two germline ends. The length of the CDR3 is 14 residues. CDR1 SGHRS and CDR2 YFSETQ come from the germline V gene. The CDR3 bases are TGCGCCAGCAGCTTGTGGGGTGAGACCTACGAGCAGTACTTC. It codes for CASSLWGETYEQYF. Full variable domain (outside the CDR3, taken from reference TRBV5-1 and TRBJ2-7): KAGVTQTPRYLIKTRGQQVTLSCSPISGHRSVSWYQQTPGQGLQFLFEYFSETQRNKGNFPGRFSGRQFSNSRSEMNVSTLELGDSALYLCASSLWGETYEQYFGPGTRLTVT.